This TCR beta chain was identified in a study of CD8 T cells in ankylosing spondylitis. General study points: It appeared that ankylosing spondylitis blood was characterized by a TCR beta motif of seven or eight highly homologous variants.

Germline V gene data show CDR1 as SGHRS and CDR2 as YFSETQ. The CDR3 has 16 residues. Trimming left V 2 bases short and J 0 bases short, with 12 bases between. MiXCR, run by TCRdb on the 5' RACE reads, gives a single entry per CDR3 protein. This table has roughly 250,000 distinct CDR3 sequences, around 9.1% appearing once. This clonotype was seen only a few times. As yet, its antigen is unknown. V gene TRBV5-1 combines with J gene TRBJ1-3; no definite D call. The source of this sequence is a male donor with ankylosing spondylitis or in good health (not recorded which). The sequenced material came from blood, either unsorted or a sorted T cell fraction (not recorded which). This CDR3 is CASSLMSGSSGNTIYF. CDR3 bases: TGCGCCAGCAGCTTAATGAGCGGGAGCTCTGGAAACACCATATATTTT.